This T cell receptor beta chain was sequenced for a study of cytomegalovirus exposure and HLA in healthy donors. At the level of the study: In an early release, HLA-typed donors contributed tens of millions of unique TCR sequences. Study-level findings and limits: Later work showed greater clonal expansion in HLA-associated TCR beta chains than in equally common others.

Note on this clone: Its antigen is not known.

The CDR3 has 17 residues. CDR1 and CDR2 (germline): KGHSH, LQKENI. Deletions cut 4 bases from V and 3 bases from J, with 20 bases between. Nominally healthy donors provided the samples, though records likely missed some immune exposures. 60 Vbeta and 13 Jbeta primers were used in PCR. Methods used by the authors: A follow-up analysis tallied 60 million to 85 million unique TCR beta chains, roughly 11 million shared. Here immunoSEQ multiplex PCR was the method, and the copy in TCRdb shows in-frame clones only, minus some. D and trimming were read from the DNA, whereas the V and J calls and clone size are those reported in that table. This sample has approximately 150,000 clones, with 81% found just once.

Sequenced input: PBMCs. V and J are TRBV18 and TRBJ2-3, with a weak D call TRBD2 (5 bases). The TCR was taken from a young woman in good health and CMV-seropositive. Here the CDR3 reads CASSLGSRDQATDTQYF. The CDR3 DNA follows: TGTGCCAGCTCACTAGGCTCCCGGGATCAAGCGACAGATACGCAGTATTTT.